Shown below are 25 T cell receptor delta chains from a single sample sequenced in a study of γδ T cells in repeated Plasmodium falciparum infection. Flow sorting of PBMC yielded separate Vgamma9/Vdelta2+ and Vdelta2-negative gammadelta T cell populations for bulk repertoire analysis. TCRdb reanalysed the multiplex PCR reads with CATT. Here the sample spans tens of thousands of delta-chain clones, 0.85% to 1% being singletons. Sequencing was performed on gamma-delta T cells from blood. Receptors originate from a pool of human donors (malaria-infected and uninfected, not separated).

This clone turned up a few times. TCRdb's entry gives the protein of a much larger clone, which mismatches this DNA's translation at residue 3, likely from a read error; the protein reported here is translated from the DNA. The genes are TRDV3 and TRDJ1, with TRDD3 identical over 10 bases. The CDR3 length is 16 residues. J gave up 1 base and V 4 bases, and 12 bases lay outside the gene matches. Germline V lookup: CDR1 TVYSNPD, CDR2 GDNSRS (reference sequence). This CDR3 reads CAYTFPWGIPTDKLIF. In DNA form, the CDR3 reads TGTGCCTATACCTTCCCTTGGGGGATACCCACCGATAAACTCATCTTT.

A word on this clone: The translation of this DNA and the TCRdb protein of a much larger clone differ at residue 4, probably owing to a read error; the protein shown here is translated from the DNA. This chain uses TRDV2 with TRDJ1; 13 bases fit TRDD3. J was trimmed by 1 base and V by 5 bases; bases with no gene match: 12. This CDR3 contains 18 residues. Per germline, CDR1 GEAIGNYY and CDR2 EKD. CDR3 in DNA: TGTGCCTGTGTCACAGTACTGGGGGATACGTCCGTCACCGATAAACTCATCTTT. This translates into CACVTVLGDTSVTDKLIF.

This clone was seen at least ten times. TCRdb's entry gives the protein of a much larger clone, which mismatches this DNA's translation at residue 4, likely from a read error; the protein reported here is translated from the DNA. V is TRDV2 and J is TRDJ1; the match to TRDD3 covers 8 bases. The J gene was not available in TCRdb and was assigned here by matching the DNA to germline segments. The CDR3 is made up of 13 amino acids. V was clipped by 5 bases and J by 8 bases; unmatched bases: 9. Germline V gene data show CDR1 as GEAIGNYY and CDR2 as EKD. In nucleotides, the CDR3 is TGTGCCTGTGGTCACGGGATACGTGACAAACTCATCTTT. Translated, it gives CACGHGIRDKLIF.

This clone was found a few times. This likely reflects a read error, since a far larger clone is one base away. TRDV2 is the V gene, and the J gene was not called; TRDD3 reflects the table's D call only, with no check against the DNA. CDR1 is GEAIGNYY, CDR2 EKD, per germline. CDR3 size: 17 residues. CDR3 DNA: TGTGCCTGTGACTGTACTGACGAGACCTGGGACACCCGACAGATGTTCTTC. Its protein product is CACDCTDETWDTRQMFF.

This clone was observed a handful of times. TCRdb's listed protein matches a much larger clone and diverges from this DNA's translation at residue 8, likely through a read error; the protein shown comes from the DNA. The rearrangement uses TRDV1 and TRDJ1; possibly TRDD3 for D (5 bases). V shed 4 bases and J shed 0 bases, with 9 bases lying between them. The CDR3 totals 14 residues. Germline V lookup: CDR1 TSWWSYY, CDR2 QGS. For the CDR3, the DNA is TGTGCTCTTGGGGGTCCTGGGAACACCGATAAACTCATCTTT. Translating it yields CALGGPGNTDKLIF.

This clone was detected only a few times. The likely explanation is a read error, given a far larger clone one base away. Other DNA sequences in the same sample also yield this CDR3. The CDR3 DNA reads as TGTGCTCTTGGCGAACCCCCGTTCCCTCCCACGACGAAACTCATCTTT. It encodes CALGEPPFPPTTKLIF. This chain connects TRDV1 to TRDJ1; no firm D call. TCRdb lists no J gene, so it was determined here by aligning the DNA to germline. The V gene's germline CDR1 is TSWWSYY and CDR2 QGS. The CDR3 consists of 16 residues.

Of note for this clone: TCRdb records a much larger clone's protein for this DNA, with a difference at residue 9 that likely arises from a read error; the protein given is the translation of the DNA. V and J are TRDV2 and TRDJ1, with D perhaps TRDD3 (6 bases). TCRdb leaves out the J gene; it was filled in here by matching the DNA to germline. Germline V gives CDR1 GEAIGNYY, CDR2 EKD. This CDR3 has 18 amino acids. V gave up 3 bases and J gave up 3 bases, with 25 bases separating them. CDR3 DNA: TGTGCCTGTGACCAACATTTTACTAGGGGATTTATGGCCGATAAACTCATCTTT. Translation: CACDQHFTRGFMADKLIF.

This clone was counted between two and nine times. The TCRdb protein comes from a much larger clone and disagrees with this DNA's translation at residue 15, likely due to a read error; the protein given here is derived from the DNA. The rearrangement joins TRDV2 to TRDJ1; 13 bases map to TRDD3. The J gene is not listed in TCRdb, so it was assigned here from a DNA match to germline. V shed 1 base, J shed 7 bases, and the junction held 17 bases outside the gene matches. The CDR3 contains 19 residues. Germline values: CDR1 GEAIGNYY, CDR2 EKD. The CDR3 protein is CACDTVLLGDTLYSGKLIF. CDR3 coding DNA: TGTGCCTGTGACACGGTACTACTGGGGGATACGCTGTACTCCGGTAAACTCATCTTT.

This clone was picked up a small number of times. Given a far larger clone just one base away, this is likely a sequencing read error. Other DNA sequences in this sample translate to the same CDR3. J is TRDJ1 and V is TRDV1, with 9 bases that match TRDD2. The CDR3 is 19 residues long. Germline V CDR1 and CDR2: TSWWSYY, QGS. CDR3 DNA: TGCGCTCTTGGGGACGCAGGCCTTCCTACGTCTCCCCGAGTGGGTAAACTCATCTTT. Translation: CALGDAGLPTSPRVGKLIF.

This clone was counted a few times. This DNA's translation and the protein TCRdb lists, from a much larger clone, do not match at residue 13, likely due to a read error; the protein shown is translated from the DNA. The CDR3 loop is CALGENDLLSKLEDTCTDKLIF. CDR3 nucleotide sequence: TGTGCTCTTGGGGAAAATGACCTCCTTTCCAAACTGGAGGATACTTGTACCGATAAACTCATCTTT. V and J are TRDV1 and TRDJ1; a weak D match, TRDD3 (6 bases). V was clipped by 2 bases and J by 2 bases, with 33 bases between them. This CDR3 comprises 22 residues. Germline-derived CDR1 and CDR2 are TSWWSYY and QGS.

This clone showed up just a few times. It differs at one base from a far larger clone, so likely a read error. The limits of the CDR3 on the DNA are not certain, so only TCRdb's listed CDR3 is given. The sample carries other DNA sequences with the same CDR3. The J gene is TRDJ1, the V gene TRDV2; the D call in the table, TRDD3, was not verified against the DNA. Germline V gene sequence: CDR1 GEAIGNYY, CDR2 EKD. 22 amino acids form the CDR3, both terminal residues included. CDR3 in amino acids: CACEQILGAYWGRGAYTDKLIF.

Many counts were recorded for this clone. This chain connects TRDV1 to TRDJ1; 10 bases align to TRDD3. The CDR3 has 16 residues. V was pared by 7 bases and J by 0 bases, with 8 bases of the junction left unmatched. The germline CDR1 and CDR2 sequences are TSWWSYY and QGS. The CDR3 nucleotides are TGTGCTCTTGCGAGAGGGGGATACGTCGACACCGATAAACTCATCTTT. Translation gives CALARGGYVDTDKLIF.

The chain links TRDV2 to TRDJ1; 13 nucleotides match TRDD3. Since TCRdb gives no J gene, matching the DNA to germline was used here to assign it. The CDR3 is 21 residues long. V lost 8 bases, J lost 1 base, and 24 bases stayed unmatched. Germline CDR1 is GEAIGNYY and CDR2 is EKD. CDR3 sequence reads: CAFMTFPSVLGDTGSTDKLIF. The DNA for the CDR3 is TGTGCCTTCATGACCTTCCCCTCTGTACTGGGGGATACGGGTTCCACCGATAAACTCATCTTT.

In regard to this clone: TCRdb assigns this DNA the protein of a much larger clone, which departs from its translation at residue 12; this likely reflects a read error, and the protein shown comes from translating the DNA. The rearrangement uses TRDV2 and TRDJ1; 12 positions agree with TRDD3. No J segment appears in TCRdb, so it was assigned here by matching the sequence to germline. Looked up from germline, CDR1 is GEAIGNYY and CDR2 is EKD. Trimming removed 0 bases from V and 10 bases from J; junction bases left unmatched: 8. The CDR3 has 15 amino acids. CDR3 DNA sequence: TGTGCCTGTGACACCACTGGGGGATACCCACATGTACTCATCTTT. As protein: CACDTTGGYPHVLIF.

This clone was picked up many times. The V and J genes are TRDV2 and TRDJ1; TRDD3 matches at 10 bases. V was pared by 0 bases and J by 2 bases, with 8 bases of the junction left unmatched. The CDR3 totals 17 residues. Germline CDR1 reads GEAIGNYY; CDR2 reads EKD. Here the CDR3 DNA reads TGTGCCTGTGACACCGTAGAACTACTGGGGGATACCGATAAACTCATCTTT. It codes for CACDTVELLGDTDKLIF.

Turning to this clone: The likely explanation is a read error, given a far larger clone one base away. At the DNA level, this CDR3 is encoded by other sequences in the same sample as well. The chain links TRDV1 to TRDJ1; the match to TRDD3 covers 8 bases. V shed 9 bases, J shed 2 bases, and the junction held 20 bases outside the gene matches. CDR3 length: 18 residues. Germline values: CDR1 TSWWSYY, CDR2 QGS. The CDR3 loop reads CALGTSRSVGDETDKLIF. The DNA of the CDR3 is TGTGCTCTCGGGACCTCGAGGTCCGTGGGGGATGAAACCGATAAACTCATCTTT.

This clone was recorded a few times. A read error is the likely source, as a far larger clone sits one nucleotide away. This sample includes further DNA sequences coding for the same CDR3. The V gene is TRDV1, the J gene TRDJ1, with D uncertain. As TCRdb names no J gene, one was assigned here on the basis of a DNA match to germline. CDR1 and CDR2 (germline): TSWWSYY, QGS. The length of the CDR3 is 16 residues. The CDR3 reads CALGVAPTQYTDKLIF. Here the CDR3 DNA reads TGTGCTCTTGGGGTCGCTCCCACCCAGTACACCGACAAACTCATCTTT.

This clone was counted only a few times. The translation of this DNA and the TCRdb protein of a much larger clone differ at residue 7, probably owing to a read error; the protein shown here is translated from the DNA. The genes are TRDV2 and TRDJ1; D might be TRDD3 (6 bases). Here the J gene was assigned by germline matching of the DNA, as TCRdb has none. Trimming left V 3 bases short and J 1 base short, with 17 bases between. CDR1 and CDR2 (germline): GEAIGNYY, EKD. The CDR3 covers 16 residues. This CDR3 reads CACDPTSWGITDKLIF. CDR3 coding DNA: TGTGCCTGTGACCCTACTAGCTGGGGTATCACCGATAAACTCATCTTT.

This clone was seen more than once but under ten times. A far larger clone is a single base away, which makes a read error likely. Other DNA sequences in this sample translate to the same CDR3. DNA for the CDR3: TGTGCCTGTGACACCGTCGGTACGGGGGGATCCCTCCCCGATAAACTCATCTTT. Its translation is CACDTVGTGGSLPDKLIF. The V and J genes are TRDV2 and TRDJ1; TRDD3 agrees at 7 bases. TCRdb carries no J gene annotation; the J gene was assigned here by matching the DNA with germline. Germline V CDR1 and CDR2: GEAIGNYY, EKD. Losses at the gene ends were 0 bases for V and 3 bases for J; bases not matched to a gene: 15. The CDR3 totals 18 residues.

This clone was detected a few times. With a far larger clone one base away, a read error is the likely cause. This specimen includes other DNA sequences encoding the same CDR3. As DNA, the CDR3 is TGTGCCTGTGACTCCGTATTGGGGGGAGGAACCGATAAACTCATCTTT. Translation: CACDSVLGGGTDKLIF. The gene calls are TRDV2 and TRDJ1; possible D gene TRDD3, 6 bases. The J gene is absent in TCRdb and was assigned here via DNA matching to germline. Per germline, CDR1 GEAIGNYY and CDR2 EKD. CDR3 length: 16 amino acids. V was clipped by 3 bases and J by 2 bases, with 18 bases between them.

A remark on this clone: TCRdb lists the protein of a much larger clone for this DNA, which differs at residue 24, so this is likely a read error; the protein given here is translated from the DNA itself. The J gene was not called, though the V gene is TRDV1; the D call in the table, TRDD3, was not verified against the DNA. Germline CDR1 is TSWWSYY and CDR2 is QGS. The CDR3 runs 26 residues. The CDR3 is CALGEAKGLLGTQTILGAVNTDKPIF. CDR3 DNA sequence: TGTGCTCTTGGGGAAGCTAAAGGTCTCCTGGGTACACAGACGATACTGGGGGCTGTTAACACCGATAAACCCATCTTT.

Only a few counts were recorded for this clone. The protein recorded in TCRdb matches a much larger clone and deviates from this DNA's translation at residue 9, suggesting a read error; the protein here is obtained by translating the DNA. This sequence joins TRDV2 and TRDJ1; D unclear. The J gene was not available in TCRdb and was assigned here by matching the DNA to germline segments. V was clipped by 0 bases and J by 0 bases, with 10 bases between them. This CDR3 comprises 15 residues. In germline, CDR1 is GEAIGNYY, CDR2 EKD. In nucleotides, the CDR3 is TGTGCCTGTGACACCGTAGTACCAAACACCGATAAACTCATCTTT. As protein: CACDTVVPNTDKLIF.

This clone has a count of ten or more. Within the sample, other DNA sequences also encode this same CDR3. V and J are TRDV2 and TRDJ1; 9 nucleotides line up with TRDD3. The ends lost 0 bases at V and 2 bases at J; junction bases unmatched: 18. The CDR3 spans 20 residues. Germline-derived CDR1 and CDR2 are GEAIGNYY and EKD. The CDR3 coding sequence is TGTGCCTGTGACACCTTACCCCGTCTGGGGGATTTGAAACTTACCGATAAACTCATCTTT. Its translation: CACDTLPRLGDLKLTDKLIF.

This clone was picked up many times. A far larger clone lies a single base away; this is likely a read error. Other DNA sequences from this sample encode an identical CDR3 as well. V is TRDV3 and J is TRDJ1; 8 nucleotides match TRDD3. The CDR3 has 17 amino acids. V shed 1 base, J shed 11 bases, and the junction held 24 bases outside the gene matches. CDR1 is TVYSNPD, CDR2 GDNSRS, per germline (reference sequence). The CDR3 bases are TGTGCCTTTATAAAACTCCCCTTACAAACCCTTACTGGGGGGCTCATCTTT. As protein: CAFIKLPLQTLTGGLIF.

Within the sample, this clone is medium-sized. The same CDR3 is also encoded by other DNA sequences in this sample. The chain employs TRDV2 and TRDJ2; 13 bases line up with TRDD3. The CDR3 has 18 amino acids. V dropped 3 bases and J dropped 0; count of bases not matched to a gene: 6. CDR1 and CDR2 (germline): GEAIGNYY, EKD. CDR3 loop: CACDALTGGYALTAQLFF. Here the CDR3 DNA reads TGTGCCTGTGACGCCCTTACTGGGGGATACGCTTTGACAGCACAACTCTTCTTT.